A few counts support the clone carrying this TCR beta chain. The antigen is unknown. The ends lost 4 bases at V and 3 bases at J; junction bases unmatched: 7. Germline V gene sequence: CDR1 MGHRA, CDR2 YSYEKL. The CDR3 runs to 15 residues. The entry originates in a study of CD8+ T cells in alopecia areata. Study-wide results and limits: The study found that many expanded lesional clones persisted in scalp and blood during tofacitinib.

It was cDNA, reverse transcribed from extracted RNA, that served as the sequencing template. Profiled with immunoSEQ multiplex PCR; TCRdb holds only in-frame clones, not every one. The table has some 200,000 clones, about 40% seen once. Treatment: oral pan-JAK inhibitor, 5-10 mg twice daily. The sequence was obtained from a human donor with alopecia areata. The sample consisted of CD4+ T cells sorted from blood, taken at approximately week 36, from a patient treated with tofacitinib. The J gene is TRBJ2-7, the V gene TRBV4-1; 9 bases are shared with TRBD2. For the CDR3, the DNA is TGCGCCAGCAGCCGAGCTAGCGGGGACCTCTACGAGCAGTACTTC. Protein product: CASSRASGDLYEQYF.